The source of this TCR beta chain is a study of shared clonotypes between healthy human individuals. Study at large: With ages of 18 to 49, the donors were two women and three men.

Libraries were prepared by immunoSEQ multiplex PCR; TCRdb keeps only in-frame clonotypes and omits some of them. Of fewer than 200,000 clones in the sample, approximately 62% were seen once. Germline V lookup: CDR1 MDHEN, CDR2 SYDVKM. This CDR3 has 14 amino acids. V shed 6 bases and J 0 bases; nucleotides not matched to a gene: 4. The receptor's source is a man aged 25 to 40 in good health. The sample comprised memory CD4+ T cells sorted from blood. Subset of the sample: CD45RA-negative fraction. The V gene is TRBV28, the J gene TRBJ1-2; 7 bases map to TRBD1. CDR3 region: CASSKTGSNYGYTF. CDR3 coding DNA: TGTGCCAGCAGCAAGACAGGGTCTAACTATGGCTACACCTTC.